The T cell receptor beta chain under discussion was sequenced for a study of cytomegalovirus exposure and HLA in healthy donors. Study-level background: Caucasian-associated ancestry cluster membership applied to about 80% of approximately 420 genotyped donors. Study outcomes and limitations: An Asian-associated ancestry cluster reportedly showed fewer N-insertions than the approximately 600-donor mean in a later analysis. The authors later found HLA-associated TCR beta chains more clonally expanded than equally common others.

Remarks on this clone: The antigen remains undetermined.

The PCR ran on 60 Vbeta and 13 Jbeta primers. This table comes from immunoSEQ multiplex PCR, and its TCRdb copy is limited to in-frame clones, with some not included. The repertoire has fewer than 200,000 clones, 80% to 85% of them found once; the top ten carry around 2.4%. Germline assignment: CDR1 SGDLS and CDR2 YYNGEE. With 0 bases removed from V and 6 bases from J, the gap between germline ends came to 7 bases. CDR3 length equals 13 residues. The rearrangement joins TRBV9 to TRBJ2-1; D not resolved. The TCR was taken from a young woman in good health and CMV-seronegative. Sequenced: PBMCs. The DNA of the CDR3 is TGTGCCAGCAGCGTAGTTTCATCCAATGAGCAGTTCTTC. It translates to CASSVVSSNEQFF.